The rows below give T cell receptor beta chains drawn from one sample of a study of CD8 T cells in ankylosing spondylitis. TCRdb reanalysed the 5' RACE reads using MiXCR and keeps one entry per CDR3 protein. Among about 140,000 distinct CDR3 sequences listed, more than 5.5% were seen once. The sequenced sample was blood, either unsorted or a sorted T cell fraction (not recorded which). These TCRs come from a female donor with ankylosing spondylitis or in good health (not recorded which). Both conserved end residues are part of each CDR3. Each record gives: V gene, J gene, D gene, clone size, CDR3 DNA, CDR3 protein. A D gene is named only where the DNA matches it firmly. Part of the rows lack a size; the others show once, few, many or a class for expanded clones.

>TRBV20-1|TRBJ1-6|.|many
TGCAGTGCTAGGTTTCTTGGGCAGGGTGGATCACCCCTCCACTTT
CSARFLGQGGSPLHF
>TRBV9|TRBJ2-7|.|many
TGTGCCAGCAGCGTAGGGCCGGACAGCTCCTACGAGCAGTACTTC
CASSVGPDSSYEQYF
>TRBV30|TRBJ1-4|TRBD1|.
TGTGCCTGGAGTGTAGGAGGGACAGGGTATGAAAAACTGTTTTTT
CAWSVGGTGYEKLFF
>TRBV7-8|TRBJ2-4|TRBD2|many
TGTGCCAGCAGCCCCGGGACTAGCGGCCCCGTTGCCAAAAACATTCAGTACTTC
CASSPGTSGPVAKNIQYF
>TRBV15|TRBJ1-2|.|many
TGTGCCACCAGCAGAGTTCCGTTCCCAACAGCTAACTATGGCTACACCTTC
CATSRVPFPTANYGYTF
>TRBV12-3/TRBV12-4|TRBJ2-6|.|many
TGTGCCGCAGTGAGAACAGGAGGGGCCAACGTCCTGACTTTC
CAAVRTGGANVLTF
>TRBV7-2|TRBJ1-1|.|.
TGTGCCAGCAGCTTAATGGCCGTTGGCGCTTTCTTT
CASSLMAVGAFF
>TRBV19|TRBJ1-1|.|.
TGTGCCAGTAGCAGGATTACAGGGATCCCTGAAGCTTTCTTT
CASSRITGIPEAFF
>TRBV6-2/TRBV6-3|TRBJ2-7|TRBD1|many
TGTGCCAGCAGCAGGGGGAACTCCTACGAGCAGTACTTC
CASSRGNSYEQYF
>TRBV14|TRBJ2-5|.|many
TGTGCCAGCAGCCAAGCGGGCCCCGTTGACCAGTACTTC
CASSQAGPVDQYF